This TCR beta chain emerged from a study of cytomegalovirus exposure and HLA in healthy donors. Study-level points and caveats: Reported results showed that the classifier diagnosed cytomegalovirus status with high specificity and sensitivity. Most TCR sequences showed up rarely, but some public TCRs showed up in many donors. What a later analysis showed was that several of the most significant clusters appeared linked to common viral pathogens.

Regarding this clone: No antigen is known for it.

V lost 3 bases, J lost 0 bases, and 9 bases lay in between. The germline V gene encodes CDR1 SNHLY and CDR2 FYNNEI. This CDR3 comprises 15 residues. Those who donated were healthy bone marrow donors. In the PCR, 60 Vbeta and 13 Jbeta primers were used. The method was immunoSEQ multiplex PCR; TCRdb's version includes in-frame clones alone and lacks a portion of them. Of roughly 120,000 clones in the sample, 74% were seen once. Input material: PBMCs. V gene TRBV2 combines with J gene TRBJ2-1; D is undetermined. This receptor was identified in a woman in her forties or fifties in good health and CMV-seropositive. CDR3 coding DNA: TGTGCCAGCAGTGATCTGAACGGCTCCTACAATGAGCAGTTCTTC. Encoded protein: CASSDLNGSYNEQFF.